This TCR beta chain comes out of a study of early T cells in non-severe SARS-CoV-2 infection (dated by TCRdb to the early 2020s). General notes on the study: Because TCR sequencing was done on bulk RNA from unsorted whole blood, the alpha and beta chains could not be paired.

This clonotype was detected ten times or more. The specificity of this receptor is unknown. No clone much larger than this one lies a single base away; base qualities are absent. Libraries came from 5' RACE. The sample was run on a NextSeq 500. To correct for sequencing error and PCR bias, the TCR library protocol tagged individual cDNA molecules with unique molecular identifiers. Both TCR alpha and beta chains were sequenced, and tight co-correlation was observed between alpha and beta sequence abundances in each sample. The authors' pipeline ran thus. Decombinator V4 was used to annotate TCR sequences for V gene, J gene and CDR3. TCRs were defined as expanded if a significant change between any two time points was detected under a Poisson model with p below 0.0001. Abundances of TCRs were expressed as counts per million after normalisation to the total number of TCRs sequenced in each sample. TRAV1-2 paired with TRAJ12, TRAJ20 or TRAJ33 defined MAIT TCRs, while TRAV10 paired with TRAJ18 defined iNKT TCRs. VDJdb, accessed on 1 November 2021, was searched for TCRs annotated for CMV, EBV and SARS-CoV-2, and TCRs annotated for more than one antigen were excluded. TCRdb took the public reads, trimmed them with fastp at Q25, ran MiXCR for clone calling and kept in-frame beta chains. Entries that share a CDR3 protein sequence are merged under the most common genes and DNA. The V and J calls were not made by the authors but by TCRdb's processing. The sample yields roughly 51,000 distinct CDR3 sequences; roughly 7.7% were counted once. The leading ten clones occupy approximately 6.3% of the sample.

The study was a case-control design nested within a healthcare worker cohort in London, UK, with weekly nasopharyngeal swab PCR tests and blood sampling. Healthcare workers were enrolled in the week of the UK lockdown, from 23 to 31 March 2020, and were followed every week for up to 16 weeks. Results the study describes overall, beyond this receptor: VDJdb matching was skewed toward anti-spike CD8 responses, so virus-specific expansions were likely underestimated and private and CD4 specificities were missed.

Counted from cysteine to phenylalanine, this CDR3 has 13 amino acids. This entry keeps only the CDR3 DNA: 39 bases, framed from base 1. The germline V gene yields ENHRY for CDR1 and SYGVKD for CDR2. At the junction V is shortened by 8 bases and J by 2 bases, with 12 bases in between. The source is an adult who was a healthcare worker with PCR-confirmed SARS-CoV-2 infection or an uninfected control (not recorded which). The sample comprised whole blood. Rearrangement joined TRBV10-3 to TRBJ2-5; the D segment cannot be called with confidence. For the CDR3, the sequence is CAIGVTEQETQYF. Read as DNA, the sequence is TGTGCCATCGGGGTGACGGAACAAGAGACCCAGTACTTC.